Reported below is one T cell receptor (beta chain). Its cognate antigen is unknown. This specimen belongs to a study of cytomegalovirus exposure and HLA in healthy donors. Study as a whole: Earlier, fewer than 140 million unique TCR beta sequences were recovered from around 190 million T cells by an analysis. Study results and caveats: In a later analysis, TCR beta V- and J-gene trimming was associated with a missense DCLRE1C variant. The productive fraction for most TCR beta V segments was about 87% or about 30% in an earlier analysis. Later analysis identified around 15,000 TCR beta sequences associated with HLA alleles, using a false discovery rate threshold of 0.05.

Between the trimmed V and J ends, which lost 8 bases and 3 bases, there was a span of 14 bases. CDR1 and CDR2 (germline): SEHNR, FQNEAQ (reference sequence). This CDR3 contains 13 residues. The PCR had 60 Vbeta and 13 Jbeta primers. This table comes from immunoSEQ multiplex PCR, and its TCRdb copy is limited to in-frame clones, with some not included. The table shows about 90,000 clones, with 78% occurring only once. The chain is built from TRBV7-9 and TRBJ2-7; TRBD2 might be the D (6 bases). The TCR originated in a woman in her thirties or forties in good health and CMV-seropositive. Source material: PBMCs. Written as DNA, the CDR3 is TGTGCCAGCCGGCGGGACGGAAGCTACGAGCAGTACTTC. It is translated as CASRRDGSYEQYF.